This is a list of T cell receptor beta chains from one sample in a study of blood T cell repertoires in COVID-19. The method was immunoSEQ multiplex PCR; TCRdb's version includes in-frame clones alone and lacks a portion of them. This table holds some 130,000 clones, around 81% found once. The sequencing sample was made of peripheral blood. The receptors shown here come from a man aged 40-49 years with active or convalescent COVID-19. Each CDR3 is given with its conserved first and last residue. The D gene is left open where the match is weak. Size is omitted from some rows. Given values are once, few, many or a class for expanded clones.

>TRBV7-3|TRBJ1-6|TRBD1|few
CASSPMDRASNYNSPLHF
TGTGCCAGCAGCCCGATGGACAGGGCCTCTAACTATAATTCACCCCTCCACTTT
>TRBV14|TRBJ1-4|-|-
CASSQGDARREREKLFF
TGTGCCAGCAGCCAAGGGGACGCTAGGAGGGAGCGGGAAAAACTGTTTTTT
>TRBV14|TRBJ2-5|-|-
CASEELLQETQYF
TGTGCCAGCGAGGAGCTACTCCAAGAGACCCAGTACTTC
>TRBV30|TRBJ1-1|TRBD1|-
CAWSRTGGTEAFF
TGTGCCTGGAGTAGGACAGGGGGCACTGAAGCTTTCTTT
>TRBV5-4|TRBJ2-7|TRBD1|few
CASSLVGTGLFDEQYF
TGTGCCAGCAGCTTGGTTGGGACAGGGTTGTTCGACGAGCAGTACTTC
>TRBV6-4|TRBJ1-1|-|-
CASRSQGIGTEAFF
TGTGCCAGCAGGAGTCAGGGTATTGGCACTGAAGCTTTCTTT
>TRBV30|TRBJ1-6|TRBD1|-
CARGTGVSSPLHF
TGTGCCCGCGGGACAGGGGTCTCTTCACCCCTCCACTTT
>TRBV7-7|TRBJ2-5|-|-
CASSRDRNQETQYF
TGTGCTAGCAGCCGAGACAGAAACCAAGAGACCCAGTACTTC
>TRBV9|TRBJ2-7|TRBD1|-
CASSIGQGSYEQYF
TGTGCCAGCAGCATAGGACAGGGCTCCTACGAGCAGTACTTC
>TRBV18|TRBJ2-3|TRBD2|-
CASSPRTSGGSTDTQYF
TGTGCCAGCTCACCCAGGACTAGCGGGGGTAGCACAGATACGCAGTATTTT
>TRBV6-2/TRBV6-3|TRBJ1-5|TRBD1|-
CASSYSRVTGPINQPQHF
TGTGCCAGCAGTTACTCTAGAGTGACAGGGCCCATCAATCAGCCCCAGCATTTT
>TRBV12-3/TRBV12-4|TRBJ2-3|-|-
CASSSRGTDTQYF
TGTGCCAGCAGCTCAAGAGGGACAGATACGCAGTATTTT
>TRBV3-1/TRBV3-2|TRBJ2-7|TRBD1|-
CASSFRTGGGSSEQYF
TGTGCCAGCAGCTTTCGGACAGGGGGCGGTTCAAGCGAGCAGTACTTC
>TRBV19|TRBJ2-4|TRBD2|-
CASSDGLAGGMAKNIQYF
TGTGCCAGTAGTGACGGTCTAGCGGGGGGGATGGCCAAAAACATTCAGTACTTC
>TRBV9|TRBJ1-4|-|-
CASSSGNTNEKLFF
TGTGCCAGCAGCTCGGGGAATACTAATGAAAAACTGTTTTTT
>TRBV15|TRBJ1-1|-|-
CATGASGTEAFF
TGTGCCACTGGTGCCTCGGGGACTGAAGCTTTCTTT
>TRBV1|TRBJ2-4|-|-
CTSSPRLAGGYKKNIQYF
TGCACCAGCAGCCCGCGACTAGCGGGGGGATACAAAAAAAACATTCAGTACTTC
>TRBV6-6|TRBJ1-4|TRBD1|-
CASSSNDGTGREKLFF
TGTGCCAGCAGTTCCAATGACGGGACAGGGAGGGAAAAACTGTTTTTT
>TRBV24-1|TRBJ2-1|TRBD2|-
CATSGGGQNEQFF
TGTGCCACCTCGGGCGGGGGGCAGAATGAGCAGTTCTTC
>TRBV6-5|TRBJ2-5|TRBD2|-
CASSSGGLAEETQYF
TGTGCCAGCAGTTCCGGCGGGCTAGCGGAGGAGACCCAGTACTTC
>TRBV19|TRBJ2-7|-|-
CASSMQGGEQYF
TGTGCCAGTAGTATGCAAGGGGGCGAGCAGTACTTC
>TRBV20-1|TRBJ1-5|TRBD1|-
CSASSGQGNQPQHF
TGCAGTGCTAGTTCTGGACAGGGAAATCAGCCCCAGCATTTT
>TRBV3-1/TRBV3-2|TRBJ2-5|-|-
CASSHPSGAQYF
TGTGCCAGCAGCCATCCCTCGGGGGCCCAGTACTTC
>TRBV1|TRBJ2-1|-|-
CTSRGGSYNEQFF
TGCACCAGCCGGGGGGGCTCCTACAATGAGCAGTTCTTC
>TRBV30|TRBJ1-5|-|-
CASQGNEGNQPQHF
TGTGCCTCGCAGGGAAACGAAGGGAACCAGCCCCAGCATTTT